The present TCR beta chain was sequenced within a study of shared clonotypes between healthy human individuals. Study-level information: Researchers assigned three CD4 naive, three CD4 memory, two CD8 naive and one CD8 memory plate to each donor.

The donors, all of them Caucasian adults, lived in Nashville, Tennessee. As processed by the authors: ImmunoSEQ sequences covered only the junction and lacked quality scores; filtering therefore differed. Sequenced by immunoSEQ multiplex PCR; TCRdb stores in-frame clones only, minus some. Clone size and the V and J calls come from that table; the DNA yielded D and trimming. The sample lists around 550,000 clones; 90% to 97% were seen once. A single count supports this clone. As yet, its antigen is unknown. The CDR3 contains 12 residues. V lost 5 bases, J lost 8 bases, and 6 bases stayed unmatched. In germline, CDR1 is MNHEY, CDR2 SMNVEV (reference sequence). Study observations and caveats: Enrolling few donors narrowed the genetic and exposure-history diversity that was represented.

The sample was naive CD4+ T cells sorted from blood. Subset given: CD45RA+ positively selected. The V and J genes are TRBV27 and TRBJ2-7; the match to TRBD1 covers 7 bases. The receptor's source is a woman in her twenties or thirties in good health. CDR3 loop: CASSRLQGKQYF. Written as DNA, the CDR3 is TGTGCCAGCAGTCGACTACAGGGGAAGCAGTACTTC.